This paragraph covers one T cell receptor beta chain sequence. This specimen comes from a study of CD4 and CD8 cells across lung adenocarcinoma regions. CDR1 is MNHNS, CDR2 SASEGT, per germline. This CDR3 is built from 13 residues. TCRdb called the PCR reads again in MiXCR, with one record for every CDR3 protein. This repertoire shows more than 11,000 distinct CDR3 sequences, about 48% found once; its top ten account for 17%. The patients had localized lung adenocarcinoma, a non-small cell subtype. V is TRBV6-1 and J is TRBJ2-1; D is ambiguous. The DNA end is more similar to TRBJ2-2, so the J call may be wrong. The specimen sequenced was CD4+ T cells from the center of a lung tumor. This sequence originates from a male donor with lung adenocarcinoma. The CD4 and CD8 labels of this study may be unreliable. In DNA form, the CDR3 reads TGTGCCAGCAGTGAAGGGCTATCCAATGAGCTGTTTTTT. Encoded protein: CASSEGLSNELFF.